A selection of T cell receptor beta chains follows, all from one sample in a study of cytomegalovirus exposure and HLA in healthy donors. Produced via immunoSEQ multiplex PCR; TCRdb's table is partial and in-frame only. The sample gives roughly 150,000 clones, around 81% of which show up once; less than 1.2% is in the top ten. The sequenced sample was PBMCs. These receptors originate from a woman between 40 and 55 years old in good health and CMV-seronegative. Each CDR3 is given with its conserved first and last residue. The order of the fields is J gene, D gene, V gene, clone size, CDR3 DNA, CDR3 protein. A D gene is named only where the DNA matches it firmly. For some rows the clone size is stated as once, few or many, or as a class when expanded; others skip it.

j_gene: TRBJ2-5; d_gene: TRBD2; v_gene: TRBV12-5; abundance: -; CDR3nt: TGTGCTAGTGCCGCGGGCCTAGCGGGAGTGTGGGAGACCCAGTACTTC; CDR3aa: CASAAGLAGVWETQYF
j_gene: TRBJ1-5; d_gene: -; v_gene: TRBV5-5; abundance: -; CDR3nt: TGTGCCAGCAGCTTGTATCAGTATAGCAATCAGCCCCAGCATTTT; CDR3aa: CASSLYQYSNQPQHF
j_gene: TRBJ2-5; d_gene: -; v_gene: TRBV29-1; abundance: -; CDR3nt: TGCAGCGTTGAACTCGAAGACAAGCACCAAGAGACCCAGTACTTC; CDR3aa: CSVELEDKHQETQYF
j_gene: TRBJ1-2; d_gene: TRBD1; v_gene: TRBV6-1; abundance: -; CDR3nt: TGTGCCAGCAGTGAAGTTGGGACAGACTTAGGCTATGGCTACACCTTC; CDR3aa: CASSEVGTDLGYGYTF
j_gene: TRBJ2-3; d_gene: -; v_gene: TRBV11-3; abundance: -; CDR3nt: TGTGCCAGCAGCTTAGGTGGAGGGGTCACAGATACGCAGTATTTT; CDR3aa: CASSLGGGVTDTQYF
j_gene: TRBJ1-2; d_gene: -; v_gene: TRBV28; abundance: -; CDR3nt: TGTGCCACCGGTGGGGGGTCCAACTATGGCTACACCTTC; CDR3aa: CATGGGSNYGYTF
j_gene: TRBJ2-5; d_gene: TRBD2; v_gene: TRBV7-9; abundance: -; CDR3nt: TGTGCCAGCAGTCGGACGGGACTAGAGGGAGAGACCCAGTACTTC; CDR3aa: CASSRTGLEGETQYF
j_gene: TRBJ1-5; d_gene: -; v_gene: TRBV10-3; abundance: -; CDR3nt: TGTGCCATCACCGGGGGTGGAGATCAGCCCCAGCATTTT; CDR3aa: CAITGGGDQPQHF
j_gene: TRBJ2-7; d_gene: TRBD2; v_gene: TRBV9; abundance: -; CDR3nt: TGTGCCAGCAGCCCCCGGGACTACCCGCCAGGGGAGCAGTACTTC; CDR3aa: CASSPRDYPPGEQYF
j_gene: TRBJ2-7; d_gene: TRBD1; v_gene: TRBV10-3; abundance: -; CDR3nt: TGTGCCATCAGTGAAGGGGGACAGGGGTACGAGCAGTACTTC; CDR3aa: CAISEGGQGYEQYF
j_gene: TRBJ1-4; d_gene: -; v_gene: TRBV7-8; abundance: few; CDR3nt: TGTGCCAGCAGCTTATCGGGGTCAGGTGAAAAACTGTTTTTT; CDR3aa: CASSLSGSGEKLFF
j_gene: TRBJ1-1; d_gene: TRBD1; v_gene: TRBV9; abundance: few; CDR3nt: TGTGCCAGCAGCCACCTCAGGGGGGCCATGAACACTGAAGCTTTCTTT; CDR3aa: CASSHLRGAMNTEAFF
j_gene: TRBJ2-5; d_gene: TRBD2; v_gene: TRBV5-1; abundance: -; CDR3nt: TGCGCCAGCAGCGTACTAGCGGGAGGTACACAAGAGACCCAGTACTTC; CDR3aa: CASSVLAGGTQETQYF
j_gene: TRBJ1-1; d_gene: -; v_gene: TRBV7-2; abundance: -; CDR3nt: TGTGCCAGCAGCTCGTCCCCCCACACTGAAGCTTTCTTT; CDR3aa: CASSSSPHTEAFF
j_gene: TRBJ2-5; d_gene: TRBD1; v_gene: TRBV14; abundance: -; CDR3nt: TGTGCCAGCAGCCAAGGGGACAGGGGGCTTCGGGAGACCCAGTACTTC; CDR3aa: CASSQGDRGLRETQYF
j_gene: TRBJ2-1; d_gene: -; v_gene: TRBV6-1; abundance: -; CDR3nt: TGTGCCAGCAGTGTCCCAGGGGTATACGAGCAGTTCTTC; CDR3aa: CASSVPGVYEQFF
j_gene: TRBJ2-3; d_gene: -; v_gene: TRBV30; abundance: once; CDR3nt: TGTGCCTGGAGTCATAGTGGTAGCGGAACCACAGATACGCAGTATTTT; CDR3aa: CAWSHSGSGTTDTQYF
j_gene: TRBJ2-7; d_gene: -; v_gene: TRBV29-1; abundance: -; CDR3nt: TGCAGCGTTGATGTCAACTCCTACGAGCAGTACTTC; CDR3aa: CSVDVNSYEQYF
j_gene: TRBJ2-1; d_gene: TRBD2; v_gene: TRBV28; abundance: -; CDR3nt: TGTGCCAGCAGTTCGGTTCGGCTAGCGGGCTTATACAATGAGCAGTTCTTC; CDR3aa: CASSSVRLAGLYNEQFF
j_gene: TRBJ2-1; d_gene: TRBD2; v_gene: TRBV4-2; abundance: -; CDR3nt: TGTGCCAGCAGCTCCCTCCCGGGACTAGCGGGAGGAGACGATGAGCAGTTCTTC; CDR3aa: CASSSLPGLAGGDDEQFF
j_gene: TRBJ2-3; d_gene: TRBD2; v_gene: TRBV7-6; abundance: -; CDR3nt: TGTGCCAGCAGCCTCGCTCTAGCGGGGAACACAGATACGCAGTATTTT; CDR3aa: CASSLALAGNTDTQYF
j_gene: TRBJ1-5; d_gene: -; v_gene: TRBV29-1; abundance: -; CDR3nt: TGCAGCGTCGGTCCCACGGCGCCAGGAGGGCCCCAGCATTTT; CDR3aa: CSVGPTAPGGPQHF
j_gene: TRBJ1-1; d_gene: -; v_gene: TRBV10-2; abundance: -; CDR3nt: TGCGCCAGCAGTGAGAGACAGAACACTGAAGCTTTCTTT; CDR3aa: CASSERQNTEAFF
j_gene: TRBJ1-5; d_gene: -; v_gene: TRBV6-5; abundance: few; CDR3nt: TGTGCCAGCAGTTCCTCAACTCGGGGAGATCAGCCCCAGCATTTT; CDR3aa: CASSSSTRGDQPQHF
j_gene: TRBJ2-2; d_gene: TRBD1; v_gene: TRBV27; abundance: -; CDR3nt: TGTGCCAGCAGTCTGGGGACAGAGAACACCGGGGAGCTGTTTTTT; CDR3aa: CASSLGTENTGELFF
j_gene: TRBJ2-6; d_gene: TRBD1; v_gene: TRBV7-9; abundance: -; CDR3nt: TGTGCCAGCAGCGTCTCAGGGGGCTCTGGGGCCAACGTCCTGACTTTC; CDR3aa: CASSVSGGSGANVLTF
j_gene: TRBJ2-5; d_gene: -; v_gene: TRBV7-9; abundance: few; CDR3nt: TGTGCCAGCAGCTCAGGGGAGACCCAGTACTTC; CDR3aa: CASSSGETQYF
j_gene: TRBJ2-7; d_gene: -; v_gene: TRBV30; abundance: -; CDR3nt: TGTGCCTGGATCCCTGGAGACCCCTACGAGCAGTACTTC; CDR3aa: CAWIPGDPYEQYF
j_gene: TRBJ1-5; d_gene: TRBD1; v_gene: TRBV28; abundance: -; CDR3nt: TGTGCCAGCAGTTTAACAGGGGGCCCTAATCAGCCCCAGCATTTT; CDR3aa: CASSLTGGPNQPQHF
j_gene: TRBJ2-1; d_gene: -; v_gene: TRBV4-2; abundance: -; CDR3nt: TGTGCCAGCAGCCAAGTGGCTGGGAGTGAGCAGTTCTTC; CDR3aa: CASSQVAGSEQFF
j_gene: TRBJ1-4; d_gene: TRBD1; v_gene: TRBV28; abundance: -; CDR3nt: TGTGCCGGCAGTTTAGTACAGGGGGCTCCTTCTAATGAAAAACTGTTTTTT; CDR3aa: CAGSLVQGAPSNEKLFF
j_gene: TRBJ2-3; d_gene: TRBD2; v_gene: TRBV2; abundance: -; CDR3nt: TGTGCCAGCAGTGAGGGACTAGCGGGCACAGATACGCAGTATTTT; CDR3aa: CASSEGLAGTDTQYF
j_gene: TRBJ1-5; d_gene: -; v_gene: TRBV6-1; abundance: few; CDR3nt: TGTGCCAGCAGTGAGGCCCCTAGCAATCAGCCCCAGCATTTT; CDR3aa: CASSEAPSNQPQHF
j_gene: TRBJ2-1; d_gene: TRBD1; v_gene: TRBV14; abundance: few; CDR3nt: TGTGCCAGCAGCGCAACAGGGGGCTTCAATGAGCAGTTCTTC; CDR3aa: CASSATGGFNEQFF